The rows below give T cell receptor beta chains drawn from one sample of a study of shared clonotypes between healthy human individuals. TCRdb keeps only in-frame clones here, not all; method: immunoSEQ multiplex PCR. The sample records roughly 2.2 million clones, 85% to 95% being singletons. The sample consisted of naive CD4+ T cells from PBMCs. The receptors here all came from a man between 18 and 29 years old in good health. Some clones in this sample may be carry-over from other donors' samples. CDR3s include the opening cysteine and the closing phenylalanine or tryptophan. The D gene is left open where the match is weak. Rows give clone size only sometimes, using once, few, many, or a class for an expanded clone.

v_gene	d_gene	abundance	j_gene	CDR3nt	CDR3aa
TRBV30	-	-	TRBJ2-7	TGTGCCTGGAGTTTGGCGGGCGGCTACGAGCAGTACTTC	CAWSLAGGYEQYF
TRBV11-2	TRBD1	-	TRBJ1-1	TGTGCCAGCAGCGCCGACGGACAGGGTGGTGAAGCTTTCTTT	CASSADGQGGEAFF
TRBV28	-	once	TRBJ2-1	TGTGCCAGCAGACGACGTGACTCTCCCTACAATGAGCAGTTCTTC	CASRRRDSPYNEQFF
TRBV4-1	-	-	TRBJ2-3	TGCGCCAGCAGCCAACTCCTACTAGGACACGACACAGATACGCAGTATTTT	CASSQLLLGHDTDTQYF
TRBV28	-	-	TRBJ2-1	TGTGCCAGCAGTTTTCACCAGGCAGGCAAGTCCTACAATGAGCAGTTCTTC	CASSFHQAGKSYNEQFF
TRBV18	-	-	TRBJ1-1	TGTGCCAGCTCACCACCGGGCTCTCATCGGGGGGACACTGAAGCTTTCTTT	CASSPPGSHRGDTEAFF
TRBV7-8	-	once	TRBJ2-2	TGTGCCAGCAGCCCAGTGGGATCGGGAAGGATTACCGGGGAGCTGTTTTTT	CASSPVGSGRITGELFF
TRBV2	TRBD1	-	TRBJ2-2	TGTGCCAGCAGCAGGGACAGGTGGGACACCGGGGAGCTGTTTTTT	CASSRDRWDTGELFF
TRBV5-4	-	-	TRBJ2-2	TGTGCCAGCAGCTTGCAGCTAGCTATGAACACCGGGGAGCTGTTTTTT	CASSLQLAMNTGELFF
TRBV4-3	-	-	TRBJ1-1	TGCGCCAGCAGCCAAGATTTGTGGAACCCGATGAGGGGTGAAGCTTTCTTT	CASSQDLWNPMRGEAFF
TRBV28	-	-	TRBJ1-2	TGTGCCAGCAGTTTGGATCTTGGGCAGGATCAGGATGGCTACACCTTC	CASSLDLGQDQDGYTF
TRBV28	TRBD2	-	TRBJ2-3	TGTGCCAGCAGTCGGGGGGTAGGAGAGGTAGATACGCAGTATTTT	CASSRGVGEVDTQYF
TRBV6-1	TRBD1	-	TRBJ1-4	TGTGCCAGCAGTCTCCAGACAGGGGGAAGCGACAAACTGTTTTTT	CASSLQTGGSDKLFF
TRBV9	TRBD1	-	TRBJ2-7	TGTGCCAGCAGCGTAGGAGGGACAGAACCCTACGAGCAGTACTTC	CASSVGGTEPYEQYF
TRBV19	-	-	TRBJ2-1	TGTGCCAGTAGTCCCAGAGGGCGGGCTGAGCAGTTCTTC	CASSPRGRAEQFF
TRBV6-1	-	-	TRBJ2-7	TGTGCCATCAGGACCCCCGGGATCTACGAGCAGTACTTC	CAIRTPGIYEQYF
TRBV4-1	-	-	TRBJ2-3	TGCGCCAGCAGCCAAATGGTCCTGGGGGATACGCAGTATTTT	CASSQMVLGDTQYF
TRBV21-1	-	-	TRBJ2-7	TGTGCCAGCAGCAAGAGGACTAGCGGGAGTTGGGAGCAGTACTTC	CASSKRTSGSWEQYF
TRBV6-1	-	-	TRBJ1-2	TGTGCCAGCAGTGTCGAGGGCTATGGCTACACCTTC	CASSVEGYGYTF
TRBV27	-	-	TRBJ2-1	TGTGCCACCCAACGGATAGGGAATTATGAGCAGTTCTTC	CATQRIGNYEQFF
TRBV28	-	-	TRBJ2-7	TGTGCCAGCAGTTTATCCACCCACCGGGTCTACGAGCAGTACTTC	CASSLSTHRVYEQYF
TRBV19	TRBD1	-	TRBJ2-2	TGTGCCAGTAGTAGGGGACAGGTCGTTGCCGGGGAGCTGTTTTTT	CASSRGQVVAGELFF
TRBV7-9	-	-	TRBJ1-1	TGTGCCAGCAGCTTCCTAGGGGACACTGAAGCTTTCTTT	CASSFLGDTEAFF
TRBV7-3	-	-	TRBJ2-1	TGTGCCAGCAGCCTTGACGGGTCTGAGCAGTTCTTC	CASSLDGSEQFF
TRBV15	-	once	TRBJ2-3	TGTGCCACCAGCATAAAACTTTTGGACAGCAGCACAGATACGCAGTATTTT	CATSIKLLDSSTDTQYF
TRBV15	TRBD2	-	TRBJ2-1	TGTGCCACCAGCAGAGGGGAAGCGGGAGGGCGTCATGAGCAGTTCTTC	CATSRGEAGGRHEQFF
TRBV9	-	-	TRBJ2-3	TGTGCCAGCAGCGTATCCTCTAACGGGGGCACAGATACGCAGTATTTT	CASSVSSNGGTDTQYF
TRBV5-4	-	-	TRBJ2-7	TGTGCCAGCAGCTCACCGGGCCCCGGGGAGCAGTACTTC	CASSSPGPGEQYF
TRBV5-6	-	-	TRBJ1-3	TGTGCCAGCAGCTTAATCGGAAACACCATATATTTT	CASSLIGNTIYF
TRBV7-2	-	-	TRBJ2-1	TGTGCCAGCAGCTTAAGGTCGTCGAATGAGCAGTTCTTC	CASSLRSSNEQFF
TRBV6-1	-	-	TRBJ1-4	TGTGCCAGCAGTGAATCTTGGGGAAAACTGTTTTTT	CASSESWGKLFF
TRBV5-5	TRBD2	-	TRBJ2-1	TGTGCCAGCAGCTTGGGGACTAGCGGGAGAAGTTTGAATGAGCAGTTCTTC	CASSLGTSGRSLNEQFF
TRBV2	-	-	TRBJ2-7	TGTGCCAGCTACTACAGGGAGGGACTCACACCCAACGAGCAGTACTTC	CASYYREGLTPNEQYF
TRBV5-4	TRBD2	few	TRBJ2-1	TGTGCCAGCAGCTTGGCCGCTAGCGGATTCTACAATGAGCAGTTCTTC	CASSLAASGFYNEQFF
TRBV7-9	TRBD1	-	TRBJ2-7	TGTGCCAGCAGCTTAGGACAGGGTCCTTCCTACGAGCAGTACTTC	CASSLGQGPSYEQYF